This T cell receptor beta chain was found in a study of T cell responses to AZD1222 COVID-19 vaccine. Broader study findings: Spike-wide coverage was observed for vaccine-associated CD4 TCRs, with dominant responses at 160-218 and 743-854.

The CDR3 has 13 amino acids. The germline V gene encodes CDR1 SNHLY and CDR2 FYNNEI. The ends were cut back, 4 bases at V and 5 bases at J, with 11 bases in the middle. Details on this clone: What it binds is not known.

TCRdb keeps only in-frame clones here, not all; method: immunoSEQ multiplex PCR. In the table there are approximately 130,000 clones, about 90% of which are singletons. The material was peripheral blood, obtained on day 0 of AZD1222 vaccination. This sequence joins TRBV2 and TRBJ1-2; no reliable D call. The receptor's source is an adult in good health. This CDR3 reads CASSGQVEYGYTF. The CDR3 coding sequence is TGTGCCAGCAGTGGCCAGGTCGAATATGGCTACACCTTC.